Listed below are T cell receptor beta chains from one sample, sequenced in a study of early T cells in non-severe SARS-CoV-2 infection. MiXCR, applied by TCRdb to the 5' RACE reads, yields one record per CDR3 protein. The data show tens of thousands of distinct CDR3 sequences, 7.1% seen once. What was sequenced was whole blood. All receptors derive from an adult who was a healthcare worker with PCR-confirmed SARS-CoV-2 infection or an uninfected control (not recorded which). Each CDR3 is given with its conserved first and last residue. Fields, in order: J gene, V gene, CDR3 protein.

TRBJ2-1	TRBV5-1	CASSLDGSGGDEQFF
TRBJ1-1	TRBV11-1	CASSARNTEAFF
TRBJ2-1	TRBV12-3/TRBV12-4	CASSSGQGEDEQFF
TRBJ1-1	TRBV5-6	CASSGRGPEAFF
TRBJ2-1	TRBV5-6	CASSLVDRGSNEQFF
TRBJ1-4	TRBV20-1	CSARDGRLAEKLFF
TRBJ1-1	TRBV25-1	CASSSYGAQSEAFF
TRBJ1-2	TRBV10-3	CAISESTGYGYTF
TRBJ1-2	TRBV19	CASTIRASYGYTF
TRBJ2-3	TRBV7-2	CASSKSGTSGGAPTDTQYF
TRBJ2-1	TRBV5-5	CASSPRGGSSYNEQFF
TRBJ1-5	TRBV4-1	CASSQGLSGDQPQHF
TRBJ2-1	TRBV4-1	CASSPIGGDPNEQFF
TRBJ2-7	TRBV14	CASSQGGISSYEQYF
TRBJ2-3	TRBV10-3	CAIRQNLASGTTDTQYF
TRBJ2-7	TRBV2	CASSPGTGSYEQYF
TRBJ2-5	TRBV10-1	CARGGVQETQYF
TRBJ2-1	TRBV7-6	CASSLADSNEQFF
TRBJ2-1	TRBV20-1	CSAKQYNEQFF
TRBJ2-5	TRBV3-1	CASSIIKTQYF
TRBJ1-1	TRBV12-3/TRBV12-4	CASSLKVAEAFF
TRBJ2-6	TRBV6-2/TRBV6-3	CASGRTSGANVLTF
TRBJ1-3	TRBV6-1	CASSATGAGNTIYF
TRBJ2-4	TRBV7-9	CASSPQGADIQYF
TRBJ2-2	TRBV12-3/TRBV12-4	CASRQQGANTGELFF
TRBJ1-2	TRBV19	CASSRQGPYGYTF